Listed below are T cell receptor beta chains from one sample, sequenced in a study of spatial heterogeneity in lung cancer. TCRdb passed the 5' RACE reads through MiXCR, listing each CDR3 protein once. The sample consists of about 20,000 distinct CDR3 sequences, 10% of them appearing once. The sample here was PBMCs, taken at follow-up. Receptor source: a female donor with early-stage non-small cell lung cancer. Both conserved end residues are part of each CDR3. The D gene is left open where the match is weak. A clone size is listed for some rows: how often the clone was seen (once, few, many), or a class if it is expanded.

D | J | V | size | CDR3 | DNA
NA | TRBJ2-1 | TRBV5-1 | many | CASSLGATAYNEQFF | TGCGCCAGCAGCTTGGGGGCGACAGCTTACAATGAGCAGTTCTTC
TRBD1 | TRBJ2-1 | TRBV29-1 | few | CSGNSGTGVYNEQFF | TGCAGCGGGAACTCCGGGACAGGAGTCTACAATGAGCAGTTCTTC
NA | TRBJ2-4 | TRBV6-1 | many | CATLDSQYF | TGTGCCACCCTAGACAGCCAGTACTTC
NA | TRBJ2-4 | TRBV7-2 | many | CASSLGFRGDIQYF | TGTGCCAGCAGCTTAGGTTTCCGAGGAGACATTCAGTACTTC
TRBD1 | TRBJ2-2 | TRBV6-6 | NA | CASSPRQGDGELFF | TGTGCCAGCAGCCCCCGACAGGGAGACGGGGAGCTGTTTTTT
TRBD1 | TRBJ2-5 | TRBV2 | many | CASSGQGASETQYF | TGTGCCAGCAGTGGACAGGGGGCTTCAGAGACCCAGTACTTC
NA | TRBJ1-1 | TRBV7-2 | many | CASSPQGTEAFF | TGTGCCAGCAGCCCACAGGGCACTGAAGCTTTCTTT
TRBD1 | TRBJ1-1 | TRBV28 | few | CASSWGTASTEAFF | TGTGCCAGCAGTTGGGGGACAGCCTCCACTGAAGCTTTCTTT
TRBD1 | TRBJ1-6 | TRBV4-3 | many | CASSQGTGLESPLHF | TGCGCCAGCAGCCAGGGGACAGGGCTTGAGTCACCCCTCCACTTT
NA | TRBJ2-5 | TRBV25-1 | many | CASSDNNQETQYF | TGTGCCAGCAGTGACAACAACCAAGAGACCCAGTACTTC
TRBD1 | TRBJ1-4 | TRBV7-9 | NA | CASSWGQTNEKLFF | TGTGCCAGCAGCTGGGGACAGACTAATGAAAAACTGTTTTTT
NA | TRBJ1-1 | TRBV4-3 | many | CASSQEFGSTQNTEAFF | TGCGCCAGCAGCCAAGAATTTGGGTCAACGCAGAACACTGAAGCTTTCTTT
NA | TRBJ2-3 | TRBV10-2 | many | CASGTGTDTQYF | TGCGCCAGCGGGACCGGCACAGATACGCAGTATTTT
TRBD2 | TRBJ2-1 | TRBV28 | NA | CASRPGLAENNEQFF | TGTGCCAGCAGGCCCGGACTAGCGGAGAACAATGAGCAGTTCTTC
TRBD1 | TRBJ2-7 | TRBV28 | many | CASRSQGAAEQYF | TGTGCCAGCAGATCTCAGGGGGCCGCCGAGCAGTACTTC
NA | TRBJ2-1 | TRBV7-2 | many | CASSFYNEQFF | TGTGCCAGCAGCTTCTACAATGAGCAGTTCTTC
TRBD2 | TRBJ2-3 | TRBV5-4 | NA | CASSFRLAGGTDTQYF | TGTGCCAGCAGCTTTCGCCTAGCGGGGGGAACAGATACGCAGTATTTT
NA | TRBJ2-2 | TRBV5-1 | many | CASSSGSGTGELFF | TGCGCCAGCAGCTCCGGGTCCGGCACCGGGGAGCTGTTTTTT
TRBD1 | TRBJ2-7 | TRBV12-3/TRBV12-4 | many | CASSFAWTGAYEQYF | TGTGCCAGCAGTTTTGCCTGGACAGGAGCCTACGAGCAGTACTTC
TRBD1 | TRBJ2-7 | TRBV12-3/TRBV12-4 | many | CASSFGTGPYEQYF | TGTGCCAGCAGTTTCGGGACAGGGCCCTACGAGCAGTACTTC
NA | TRBJ1-5 | TRBV6-6 | many | CASSYGDQPQHF | TGTGCCAGCAGTTACGGGGATCAGCCCCAGCATTTT
NA | TRBJ2-5 | TRBV7-8 | many | CASSLVRGEETQYF | TGTGCCAGCAGCTTAGTTCGCGGGGAGGAGACCCAGTACTTC
NA | TRBJ1-5 | TRBV29-1 | NA | CSVGGVSNQPQHF | TGCAGCGTTGGCGGCGTAAGCAATCAGCCCCAGCATTTT
TRBD1 | TRBJ2-1 | TRBV25-1 | medium-sized | CASSGDRAYNEQFF | TGTGCCAGCAGTGGGGACAGGGCCTACAATGAGCAGTTCTTC
TRBD2 | TRBJ2-1 | TRBV28 | NA | CASSSWGTINNEQFF | TGTGCCAGCAGCTCTTGGGGGACTATAAACAATGAGCAGTTCTTC
TRBD2 | TRBJ2-3 | TRBV11-2 | many | CASSPGLAGGRLDTQYF | TGTGCCAGCAGCCCGGGACTAGCGGGAGGGCGCCTAGATACGCAGTATTTT
NA | TRBJ2-1 | TRBV11-2 | many | CASSPGGYSNEQFF | TGTGCCAGCAGCCCCGGAGGGTATAGCAATGAGCAGTTCTTC
NA | TRBJ2-1 | TRBV7-6 | NA | CASSLGQAGRNEQFF | TGTGCCAGCAGCTTAGGACAGGCCGGGAGGAATGAGCAGTTCTTC
NA | TRBJ2-1 | TRBV18 | NA | CASSPPSSSYNEQFF | TGTGCCAGCTCACCCCCTAGTAGCTCCTACAATGAGCAGTTCTTC
NA | TRBJ1-5 | TRBV6-1 | NA | CASSFGENQPQHF | TGTGCCAGCAGTTTTGGGGAGAATCAGCCCCAGCATTTT
TRBD2 | TRBJ2-5 | TRBV18 | many | CASSPGRGSETQYF | TGTGCCAGCTCACCGGGGAGGGGCTCAGAGACCCAGTACTTC
TRBD1 | TRBJ2-7 | TRBV5-4 | medium-sized | CASSPGTGMSYEQYF | TGTGCCAGCAGCCCCGGGACAGGGATGTCCTACGAGCAGTACTTC
NA | TRBJ1-5 | TRBV19 | many | CASTPGWGRNQPQHF | TGTGCCAGTACTCCGGGTTGGGGGCGGAATCAGCCCCAGCATTTT
NA | TRBJ2-1 | TRBV12-3/TRBV12-4 | many | CASSLTTHNEQFF | TGTGCCAGCAGTTTAACCACCCACAATGAGCAGTTCTTC
TRBD1 | TRBJ1-6 | TRBV28 | many | CASSRQGNSPLHF | TGTGCCAGCAGCAGACAGGGGAATTCACCCCTCCACTTT
NA | TRBJ2-7 | TRBV5-6 | many | CASSLVLGAGAYEQYF | TGTGCCAGCAGCTTGGTTCTAGGGGCAGGGGCCTACGAGCAGTACTTC
TRBD1 | TRBJ2-5 | TRBV2 | many | CASSGTGGDETQYF | TGTGCCAGCAGCGGGACAGGGGGCGATGAGACCCAGTACTTC
TRBD1 | TRBJ2-7 | TRBV27 | many | CASSRWTGAANEQYF | TGTGCCAGCAGTCGTTGGACAGGAGCAGCTAACGAGCAGTACTTC
TRBD1 | TRBJ1-2 | TRBV4-2 | many | CASSPIQGADYGYTF | TGTGCCAGCAGCCCGATACAGGGGGCGGACTATGGCTACACCTTC
TRBD1 | TRBJ2-5 | TRBV24-1 | many | CATSPGQEETQYF | TGTGCCACCAGTCCGGGACAGGAAGAGACCCAGTACTTC
TRBD1 | TRBJ2-1 | TRBV7-2 | NA | CASSPWGQIDEQFF | TGTGCCAGCAGCCCCTGGGGACAGATCGATGAGCAGTTCTTC
NA | TRBJ1-1 | TRBV3-1 | many | CASSPQGEGVTEAFF | TGTGCCAGCAGCCCCCAGGGAGAGGGGGTCACTGAAGCTTTCTTT
NA | TRBJ2-3 | TRBV3-1 | NA | CASSQDRGTGTADTQYF | TGTGCCAGCAGCCAAGATCGGGGGACTGGGACAGCGGATACGCAGTATTTT
NA | TRBJ2-1 | TRBV4-3 | many | CASSPGASYNEQFF | TGCGCCAGCAGCCCGGGGGCCTCCTACAATGAGCAGTTCTTC
TRBD2 | TRBJ2-1 | TRBV20-1 | NA | CSASNGGVYNEQFF | TGCAGTGCTAGCAACGGGGGGGTCTACAATGAGCAGTTCTTC
TRBD1 | TRBJ1-5 | TRBV27 | NA | CASRGTGAVQPQHF | TGTGCCAGCAGAGGGACAGGGGCTGTTCAGCCCCAGCATTTT
TRBD1 | TRBJ2-2 | TRBV6-1 | many | CASRRDRGNTGELFF | TGTGCCAGCAGGCGGGACAGGGGTAACACCGGGGAGCTGTTTTTT
TRBD1 | TRBJ1-2 | TRBV6-1 | medium-sized | CASSARIRTGKANYGYTF | TGTGCCAGCAGTGCCCGAATCAGGACAGGGAAGGCTAACTATGGCTACACCTTC
NA | TRBJ2-7 | TRBV29-1 | many | CSVERNQEGGEQYF | TGCAGCGTTGAAAGGAACCAAGAAGGGGGCGAGCAGTACTTC
NA | TRBJ1-5 | TRBV20-1 | NA | CSARRQGMGQPQHF | TGCAGTGCTAGACGGCAGGGGATGGGTCAGCCCCAGCATTTT
NA | TRBJ2-5 | TRBV20-1 | many | CSALDLVETQYF | TGCAGTGCTTTAGACCTTGTAGAGACCCAGTACTTC
NA | TRBJ1-3 | TRBV6-5 | NA | CASSWGAENTINF | TGTGCCAGCAGTTGGGGGGCGGAAAACACCATAAATTTT
NA | TRBJ2-2 | TRBV20-1 | many | CSALRGKNTGELFF | TGCAGTGCTTTGAGGGGCAAGAACACCGGGGAGCTGTTTTTT
NA | TRBJ2-7 | TRBV20-1 | many | CSARGDGEVYEQYF | TGCAGTGCTAGAGGGGACGGGGAGGTCTACGAGCAGTACTTC
NA | TRBJ2-5 | TRBV5-4 | many | CSSSVVPVETQYF | TGTTCCAGCAGCGTGGTCCCCGTAGAGACCCAGTACTTC
TRBD2 | TRBJ2-2 | TRBV11-3 | many | CASSTGTSGTGELFF | TGTGCCAGCAGCACCGGGACTAGCGGGACCGGGGAGCTGTTTTTT
NA | TRBJ2-1 | TRBV6-1 | many | CASSPYNEQFF | TGTGCCAGCAGTCCTTACAATGAGCAGTTCTTC
TRBD1 | TRBJ2-3 | TRBV20-1 | NA | CSANNRGLVDTQYF | TGCAGTGCTAACAACAGGGGGCTGGTAGATACGCAGTATTTT
NA | TRBJ1-3 | TRBV4-1 | many | CASSPGGTSGNTIYF | TGCGCCAGCAGCCCTGGGGGGACCTCTGGAAACACCATATATTTT